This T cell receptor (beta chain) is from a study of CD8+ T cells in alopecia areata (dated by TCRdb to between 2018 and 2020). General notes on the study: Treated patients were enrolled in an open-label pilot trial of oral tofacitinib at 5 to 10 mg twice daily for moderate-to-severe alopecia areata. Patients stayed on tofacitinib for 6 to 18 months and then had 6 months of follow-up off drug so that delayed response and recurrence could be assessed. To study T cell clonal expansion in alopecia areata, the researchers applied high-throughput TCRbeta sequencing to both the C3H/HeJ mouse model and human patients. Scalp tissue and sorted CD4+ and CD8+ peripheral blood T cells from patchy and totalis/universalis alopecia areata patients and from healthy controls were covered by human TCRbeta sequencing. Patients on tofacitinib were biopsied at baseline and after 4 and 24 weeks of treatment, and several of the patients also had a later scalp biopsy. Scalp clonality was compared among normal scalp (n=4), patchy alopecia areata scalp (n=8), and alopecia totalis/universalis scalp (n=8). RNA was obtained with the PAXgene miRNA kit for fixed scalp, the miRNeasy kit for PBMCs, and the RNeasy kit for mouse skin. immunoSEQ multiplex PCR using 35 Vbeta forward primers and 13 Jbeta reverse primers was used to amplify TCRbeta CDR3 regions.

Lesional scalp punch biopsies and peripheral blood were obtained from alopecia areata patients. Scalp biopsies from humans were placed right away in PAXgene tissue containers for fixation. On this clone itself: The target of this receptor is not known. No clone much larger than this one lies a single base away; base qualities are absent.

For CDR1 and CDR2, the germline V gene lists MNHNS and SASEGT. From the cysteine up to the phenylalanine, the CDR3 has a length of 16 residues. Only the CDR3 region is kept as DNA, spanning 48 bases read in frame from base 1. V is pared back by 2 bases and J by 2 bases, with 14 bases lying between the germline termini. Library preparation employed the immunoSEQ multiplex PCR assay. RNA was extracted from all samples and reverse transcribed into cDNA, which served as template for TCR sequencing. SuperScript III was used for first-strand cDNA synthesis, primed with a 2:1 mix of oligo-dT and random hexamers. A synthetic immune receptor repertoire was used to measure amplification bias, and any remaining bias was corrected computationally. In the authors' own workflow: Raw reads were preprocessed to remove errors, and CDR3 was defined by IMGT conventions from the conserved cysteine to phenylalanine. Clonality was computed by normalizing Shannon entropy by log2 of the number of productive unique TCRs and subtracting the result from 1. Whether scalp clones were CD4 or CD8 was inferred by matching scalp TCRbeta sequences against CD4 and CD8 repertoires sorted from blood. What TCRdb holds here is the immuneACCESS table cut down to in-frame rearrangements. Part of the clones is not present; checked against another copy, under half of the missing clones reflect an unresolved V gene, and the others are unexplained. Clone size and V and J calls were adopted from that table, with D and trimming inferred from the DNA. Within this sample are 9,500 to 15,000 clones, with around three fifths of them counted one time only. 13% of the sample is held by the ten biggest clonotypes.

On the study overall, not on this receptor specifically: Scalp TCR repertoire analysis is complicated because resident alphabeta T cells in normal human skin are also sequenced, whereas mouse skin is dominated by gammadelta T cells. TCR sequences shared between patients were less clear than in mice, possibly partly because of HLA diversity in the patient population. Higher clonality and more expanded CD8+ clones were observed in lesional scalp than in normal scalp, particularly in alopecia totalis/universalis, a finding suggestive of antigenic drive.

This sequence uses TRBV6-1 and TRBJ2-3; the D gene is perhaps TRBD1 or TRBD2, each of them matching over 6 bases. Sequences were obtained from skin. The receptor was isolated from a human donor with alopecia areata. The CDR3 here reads CASSELGGGFTDTQYF. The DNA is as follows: TGTGCCAGCAGTGAACTAGGAGGGGGGTTCACAGATACGCAGTATTTT.